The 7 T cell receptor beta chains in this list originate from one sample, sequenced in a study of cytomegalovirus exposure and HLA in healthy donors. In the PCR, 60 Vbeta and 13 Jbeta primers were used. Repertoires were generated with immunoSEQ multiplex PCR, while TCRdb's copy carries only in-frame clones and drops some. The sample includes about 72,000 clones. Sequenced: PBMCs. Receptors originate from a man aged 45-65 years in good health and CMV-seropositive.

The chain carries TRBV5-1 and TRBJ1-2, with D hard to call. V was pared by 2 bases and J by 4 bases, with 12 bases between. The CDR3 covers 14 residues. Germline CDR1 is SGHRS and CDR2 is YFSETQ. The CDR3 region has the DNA TGCGCCAGCAGCTTCAACTCCGTTTCCTATGGCTACACCTTC. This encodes CASSFNSVSYGYTF.

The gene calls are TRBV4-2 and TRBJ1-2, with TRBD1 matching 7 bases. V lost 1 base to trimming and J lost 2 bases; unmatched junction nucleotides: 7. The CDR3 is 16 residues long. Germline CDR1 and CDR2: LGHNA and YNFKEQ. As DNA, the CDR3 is TGTGCCAGCAGCCAAGGATACAGGGGCCTAAACTATGGCTACACCTTC. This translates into CASSQGYRGLNYGYTF.

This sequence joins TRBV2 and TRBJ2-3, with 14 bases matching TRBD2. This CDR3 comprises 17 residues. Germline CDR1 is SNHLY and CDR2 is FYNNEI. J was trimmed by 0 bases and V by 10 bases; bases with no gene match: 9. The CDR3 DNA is TGTGCCACCCTTCGGACTAGCGGGGGGCTAAGCACAGATACGCAGTATTTT. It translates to CATLRTSGGLSTDTQYF.

In DNA form, the CDR3 reads TGTGCCAGCAGCCCGTGGACTAGCGGGGCGGCTGAGCAGTTCTTC. Amino acid sequence: CASSPWTSGAAEQFF. The genes are TRBV7-3 and TRBJ2-1, with 12 bases lining up with TRBD2. The CDR3 extends over 15 amino acids. Germline V gene data show CDR1 as SGHTA and CDR2 as FQGTGA. Germline trimming cut 5 bases from V and 9 bases from J; bases unmatched to any gene: 8.

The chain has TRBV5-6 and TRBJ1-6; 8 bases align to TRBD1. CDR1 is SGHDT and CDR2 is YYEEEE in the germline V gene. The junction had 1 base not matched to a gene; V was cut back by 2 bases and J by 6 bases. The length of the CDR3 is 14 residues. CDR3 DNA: TGTGCCAGCAGCTTCGACAGGGGTAATTCACCCCTCCACTTT. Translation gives CASSFDRGNSPLHF.

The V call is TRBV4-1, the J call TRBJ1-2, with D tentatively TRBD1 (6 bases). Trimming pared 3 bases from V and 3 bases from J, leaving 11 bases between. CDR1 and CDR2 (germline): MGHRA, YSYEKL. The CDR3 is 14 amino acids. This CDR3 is CASSQYRADYGYTF. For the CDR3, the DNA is TGCGCCAGCAGCCAGTACAGGGCGGACTATGGCTACACCTTC.

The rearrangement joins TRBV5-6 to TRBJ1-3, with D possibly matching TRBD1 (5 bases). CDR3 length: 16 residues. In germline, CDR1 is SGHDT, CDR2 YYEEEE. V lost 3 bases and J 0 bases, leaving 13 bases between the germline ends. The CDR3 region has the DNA TGTGCCAGCAGCTGGAGATCAGGGATCTCTGGAAACACCATATATTTT. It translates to CASSWRSGISGNTIYF.